This TCR beta chain is drawn from a study of shared clonotypes between healthy human individuals. Study summary: The study enrolled a couple of women and three men aged 18 to 49. There were three CD4 naive, three CD4 memory, two CD8 naive and one CD8 memory plates per donor.

Terminally differentiated effector memory CD45RA+ cells were excluded by CCR7 positive selection of CD45RO-negative cells. Every donor, a Caucasian adult, lived in Nashville, Tennessee. Trimming pared 4 bases from V and 5 bases from J, leaving 9 bases between. The CDR3 spans 13 residues. Germline V gene sequence: CDR1 SGHVS, CDR2 FQNEAQ. Measured with immunoSEQ multiplex PCR; TCRdb has only the in-frame clones, and not every one. This table holds about 680,000 clones, just over 90% found once. The sequenced sample consisted of naive CD8+ T cells sorted from blood. The V and J genes are TRBV7-8 and TRBJ2-1; D call uncertain. This clonotype was sampled from a man between 25 and 39 years old in good health. CDR3 sequence reads: CASSSPVDNEQFF. In DNA form, the CDR3 reads TGTGCCAGCAGCTCTCCGGTAGACAATGAGCAGTTCTTC.